This T cell receptor beta chain was retrieved from a study of blood T cell repertoires in COVID-19. In the study overall: Acute and convalescent COVID-19 samples came from the United States, Italy and Spain. Sources were T cells, B-cell-depleted T cells, or PBMCs; the material itself was cDNA or gDNA.

The CDR3 covers 17 residues. V was clipped by 1 base and J by 0 bases, with 10 bases between them. The germline CDR1 and CDR2 sequences are MNHNS and SASEGT. Only in-frame clones appear in the TCRdb table, and some are missing; sequencing was by immunoSEQ multiplex PCR. The sample records 150,000 to 200,000 clones, around three quarters being singletons. The sample taken for sequencing was peripheral blood. The clonotype was recovered from a man between 60 and 75 years old with acute or convalescent COVID-19. The V and J genes are TRBV6-1 and TRBJ1-6, with D hard to call. CDR3 bases: TGTGCCAGCAGTGAAGTCGGCGGTAGCTCCTATAATTCACCCCTCCACTTT. Translating gives CASSEVGGSSYNSPLHF.